These 23 T cell receptor beta chains were all obtained from the same sample, sequenced in a study of CD8 T cells in Susac syndrome. RNA, at about 0.5 to 1 ug, was reverse transcribed with random hexamers. Each CDR3 protein gets one entry after TCRdb re-called the immunoSEQ multiplex PCR reads with MiXCR. The sample contains some 97,000 distinct CDR3 sequences, 95% of which appear only once. Sequencing was done on a sample of CD8+ T cells from PBMCs. These TCRs come from a human donor with Susac syndrome.

The chain uses TRBV20-1 and TRBJ2-1; TRBD2 is a possible D gene (5 bases). Looked up from germline, CDR1 is DFQATT and CDR2 is SNEGSKA (reference sequence). This CDR3 is 14 amino acids long. V was pared by 5 bases and J by 4 bases, with 15 bases between. CDR3 coding DNA: TGCAGTGCTGACTACCCCGATTATTACAATGAGCAGTTCTTC. Its translation is CSADYPDYYNEQFF.

The chain combines TRBV14 with TRBJ1-2; D not certain. V was shortened by 0 bases and J by 4 bases, with 9 bases between the two germline ends. The CDR3 is 14 amino acids. Germline V gene lookup returns CDR1 SGHDN and CDR2 FVKESK. The CDR3 DNA reads TGTGCCAGCAGCCAAGATCGGACGGGCTATGGCTACACCTTC. This translates into CASSQDRTGYGYTF.

V and J are TRBV20-1 and TRBJ2-5, with 9 bases aligning to TRBD2. In germline, CDR1 is DFQATT, CDR2 SNEGSKA (reference sequence). V shed 0 bases and J 4 bases; nucleotides not matched to a gene: 9. CDR3 length: 16 residues. The CDR3 here is CSARDPSGGPRETQYF. Written as DNA, the CDR3 is TGCAGTGCTAGAGATCCCAGCGGGGGGCCTAGAGAGACCCAGTACTTC.

This clonotype was recorded once. The chain carries TRBV28 and TRBJ2-7; 8 bases align to TRBD2. The ends lost 5 bases at V and 6 bases at J; junction bases unmatched: 9. This CDR3 contains 14 residues. Germline V gives CDR1 MDHEN, CDR2 SYDVKM. The CDR3 DNA sequence: TGTGCCAGCAGTATAATTAAGACTAGCGTCGAGCAGTACTTC. Protein sequence: CASSIIKTSVEQYF.

The chain has TRBV12-3 or TRBV12-4 and TRBJ2-7, with a possible D match to TRBD1 (6 bases). The CDR3 consists of 14 residues. V lost 5 bases to trimming and J lost 3 bases, with 14 bases between them. CDR3 nucleotides: TGTGCCAGCAGTCCGAGGACAGAACTCTACGAGCAGTACTTC. It encodes CASSPRTELYEQYF.

The chain carries TRBV3-1 and TRBJ2-7; D gene uncertain. V was shortened by 1 base and J by 3 bases, with 13 bases between the two germline ends. Looked up from germline, CDR1 is LGHDT and CDR2 is YNNKEL (reference sequence). The CDR3 is made up of 15 amino acids. CDR3 protein: CASSQALTSGYEQYF. The CDR3 region has the DNA TGTGCCAGCAGCCAAGCCCTAACGTCAGGCTACGAGCAGTACTTC.

The chain combines TRBV7-9 with TRBJ1-1; D unresolved. The CDR3 is made up of 13 amino acids. Germline V gene data show CDR1 as SEHNR and CDR2 as FQNEAQ (reference sequence). V was pared by 1 base and J by 2 bases, with 5 bases between. CDR3: CASSLVDNTEAFF. CDR3 nucleotides: TGTGCCAGCAGCTTAGTGGACAACACTGAAGCTTTCTTT.

V usage is TRBV18 and J usage is TRBJ1-5, with D maybe TRBD1 (5 bases). The ends were cut back, 5 bases at V and 2 bases at J, with 7 bases in the middle. The CDR3 has 13 amino acids. Per the germline V gene, CDR1 is KGHSH and CDR2 is LQKENI. The CDR3 DNA is TGTGCCAGCTCAGGGGACGGCAATCAGCCCCAGCATTTT. Translating it yields CASSGDGNQPQHF. Full variable domain (rest looked up from reference TRBV18 and TRBJ1-5): NAGVMQNPRHLVRRRGQEARLRCSPMKGHSHVYWYRQLPEEGLKFMVYLQKENIIDESGMPKERFSAEFPKEGPSILRIQQVVRGDSAAYFCASSGDGNQPQHFGDGTRLSIL.

The chain has TRBV5-1 and TRBJ1-5; no reliable D call. Trimming took off 7 bases at V and 5 bases at J, with 13 bases between the two ends. Germline CDR1 reads SGHRS; CDR2 reads YFSETQ. This CDR3 is built from 13 residues. CDR3 region: CASRSGSDQPQHF. The CDR3 DNA reads TGCGCCAGCCGGTCGGGGAGCGATCAGCCCCAGCATTTT.

The chain is built from TRBV7-2 and TRBJ1-1; 8 bases match TRBD1. This CDR3 spans 15 amino acids. Germline V gene lookup returns CDR1 SGHTA and CDR2 FQGNSA. Losses at the gene ends were 5 bases for V and 1 base for J; bases not matched to a gene: 6. The CDR3 reads CASSPGGVRNTEAFF. CDR3 bases: TGTGCCAGCAGCCCAGGGGGCGTCAGGAACACTGAAGCTTTCTTT.

V is TRBV5-1 and J is TRBJ1-5; possible D gene TRBD1, 5 bases. Trimming pared 0 bases from V and 5 bases from J, leaving 9 bases between. CDR3 size: 14 residues. The germline gives CDR1 SGHRS, CDR2 YFSETQ. The CDR3 loop is CASSLARVYQPQHF. For the CDR3, the DNA is TGCGCCAGCAGCTTGGCCAGGGTCTATCAGCCCCAGCATTTT.

The chain uses TRBV6-7 and TRBJ2-4; 8 nucleotides match TRBD2. TRBV6-7 is an ORF for which the function is uncertain. V was clipped by 9 bases and J by 5 bases; unmatched bases: 9. The CDR3 is made up of 14 amino acids. CDR3 coding DNA: TGTGCCAGAAAGACAACGGGGGGGGAAAACATTCAGTACTTC. This codes for CARKTTGGENIQYF.

This chain links TRBV11-2 with TRBJ1-1; no definite D call. V was clipped by 1 base and J by 4 bases, with 10 bases between them. Germline assignment: CDR1 SGHAT and CDR2 FQNNGV. CDR3 length: 14 amino acids. CDR3 region: CASSLGPMGTEAFF. CDR3 coding DNA: TGTGCCAGCAGCTTAGGCCCGATGGGCACTGAAGCTTTCTTT.

The V gene is TRBV29-1, the J gene TRBJ2-3; 9 bases match TRBD2. The V segment lost 5 bases and the J segment 2 bases; nucleotides outside the gene matches: 5. The CDR3 runs 14 residues. Germline V gene lookup returns CDR1 SQVTM and CDR2 ANQGSEA. Here the CDR3 reads CSVHLAGNTDTQYF. The DNA of the CDR3 is TGCAGCGTTCACCTAGCGGGGAACACAGATACGCAGTATTTT.

V and J are TRBV9 and TRBJ2-7; a possible D gene is TRBD2 (6 bases). Trimming stripped 0 bases from V and 0 bases from J, with 10 bases between. The CDR3 is made up of 15 amino acids. The germline V gene has CDR1 SGDLS and CDR2 YYNGEE. The CDR3 reads CASSVAGTGSYEQYF. The CDR3 DNA is TGTGCCAGCAGCGTAGCCGGGACTGGCTCCTACGAGCAGTACTTC.

This clonotype has just one count. The V and J genes are TRBV20-1 and TRBJ1-2; 7 nucleotides line up with TRBD1. The germline V gene encodes CDR1 DFQATT and CDR2 SNEGSKA (reference sequence). The CDR3 is 13 amino acids. V shed 1 base and J 7 bases; nucleotides not matched to a gene: 6. The CDR3 loop is CSARVGGGIGYTF. Written as DNA, the CDR3 is TGCAGTGCTAGAGTAGGGGGCGGGATTGGCTACACCTTC.

This clonotype was detected once. V is TRBV20-1 and J is TRBJ1-2; no clear D gene. The germline gives CDR1 DFQATT, CDR2 SNEGSKA (reference sequence). Trimming removed 0 bases from V and 4 bases from J, with 9 bases in between. CDR3 length equals 13 residues. The CDR3 is CSARDPTLYGYTF. DNA of the CDR3: TGCAGTGCTAGAGATCCGACACTCTATGGCTACACCTTC.

The chain recombines TRBV11-2 with TRBJ1-1; D gene unclear. The CDR3 consists of 13 residues. Trimming took 0 bases from V and 3 from J, leaving 5 bases between them. The germline V gene has CDR1 SGHAT and CDR2 FQNNGV. This chain's CDR3 is CASSLESYTEAFF. The DNA of the CDR3 is TGTGCCAGCAGCTTAGAGTCGTACACTGAAGCTTTCTTT.

This clonotype was detected once. This chain uses TRBV12-3 or TRBV12-4 with TRBJ1-1; D call uncertain. The CDR3 is 13 amino acids. V lost 8 bases and J 0 bases, leaving 10 bases between the germline ends. CDR3 DNA: TGTGCCAGCGGAACAGTCATGAACACTGAAGCTTTCTTT. This gives the protein CASGTVMNTEAFF.

The J gene is TRBJ1-1, the V gene TRBV15; no clear D. The CDR3 spans 12 residues. Germline V CDR1 and CDR2: LNHNV, YYDKDF (reference sequence). Trimming left V 6 bases short and J 1 base short, with 6 bases between. The CDR3 bases are TGTGCCACCAGGGACGGGAACACTGAAGCTTTCTTT. As protein: CATRDGNTEAFF.

The gene calls are TRBV29-1 and TRBJ2-1; possibly TRBD1 or TRBD2 for D (5 bases each). Germline V gene data show CDR1 as SQVTM and CDR2 as ANQGSEA. CDR3 length equals 14 residues. Between the trimmed V and J ends, which lost 1 base and 7 bases, there was a span of 14 bases. DNA for the CDR3: TGCAGCGTTGAAGGTTGGGGCCGGGGTAATGAGCAGTTCTTC. Protein product: CSVEGWGRGNEQFF.

The chain uses TRBV4-2 and TRBJ2-3, with D possibly being TRBD1 (6 bases). This CDR3 has 16 amino acids. Per the germline V gene, CDR1 is LGHNA and CDR2 is YNFKEQ. V was pared by 0 bases and J by 4 bases, with 14 bases between. The CDR3 region is CASSQDNGTNSDTQYF. Here the CDR3 DNA reads TGTGCCAGCAGCCAAGATAACGGGACAAATTCAGATACGCAGTATTTT.

The chain uses TRBV2 and TRBJ2-1; 7 bases match TRBD2. CDR1 is SNHLY and CDR2 is FYNNEI in the germline V gene. This CDR3 contains 16 residues. V was pared by 7 bases and J by 10 bases, with 19 bases of the junction left unmatched. CDR3 in amino acids: CASTPPGLESVGEQFF. CDR3 in DNA: TGTGCCAGCACTCCCCCCGGACTAGAGTCTGTCGGGGAGCAGTTCTTC.